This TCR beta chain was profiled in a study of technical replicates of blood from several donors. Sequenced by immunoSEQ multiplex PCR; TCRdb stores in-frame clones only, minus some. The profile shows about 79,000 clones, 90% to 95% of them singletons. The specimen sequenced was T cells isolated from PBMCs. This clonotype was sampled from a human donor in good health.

The CDR3 region is CASSLVQQYPGQETQYF. For the CDR3, the DNA is TGTGCCAGCAGTTTGGTTCAGCAGTACCCGGGACAAGAGACCCAGTACTTC. The V and J genes are TRBV28 and TRBJ2-5; possible D gene TRBD2, 5 bases. CDR1 is MDHEN and CDR2 is SYDVKM in the germline V gene. The CDR3 extends over 17 amino acids. Trimming shortened V by 3 bases and J by 2 bases, and 19 bases separated the two germline ends.